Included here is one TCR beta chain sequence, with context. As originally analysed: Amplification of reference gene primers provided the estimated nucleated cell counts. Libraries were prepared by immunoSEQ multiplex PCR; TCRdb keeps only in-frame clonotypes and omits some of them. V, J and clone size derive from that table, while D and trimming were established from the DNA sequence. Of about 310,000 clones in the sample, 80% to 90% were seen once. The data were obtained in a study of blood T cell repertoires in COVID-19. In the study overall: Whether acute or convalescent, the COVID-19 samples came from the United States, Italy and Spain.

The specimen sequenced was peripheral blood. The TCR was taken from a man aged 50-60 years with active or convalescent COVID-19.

In DNA, the CDR3 is TGTGCCAGCAGTAAAAGCGGCACCGGGGAGCTGTTTTTT. It specifies CASSKSGTGELFF. This chain joins TRBV6-5 and TRBJ2-2; D perhaps matches TRBD2 (5 bases). The CDR3 loop spans 13 amino acids. CDR1 is MNHEY, CDR2 SVGAGI, per germline. V was cut by 5 bases and J by 4 bases, with 8 bases left in between.